The rows below give T cell receptor beta chains drawn from one sample of a study of T cell responses to AZD1222 COVID-19 vaccine. Produced via immunoSEQ multiplex PCR; TCRdb's table is partial and in-frame only. The repertoire has 70,000 to 95,000 clones, about 90% of them found once; the top ten carry about 2.7%. The specimen comprised peripheral blood, sampled on day 0 of MenACWY control vaccination. The receptors shown here come from an adult in good health. Each CDR3 is given with its conserved first and last residue. A D gene is named only where the DNA matches it firmly. Expanded clones get a size class; other rows say once, few or many, or leave the size out.

d_call	v_call	clone_size	j_call	cdr3_nt	cdr3_aa
TRBD1	TRBV6-5	-	TRBJ1-1	TGTGCCAGCAGGCTTCCACAGGGGAGAAGAACTGAAGCTTTCTTT	CASRLPQGRRTEAFF
TRBD1	TRBV7-2	-	TRBJ1-6	TGTGCCAGCAGCTTCTCCGGACAGGGCCTTCCGTATAATTCACCCCTCCACTTT	CASSFSGQGLPYNSPLHF
-	TRBV13	-	TRBJ1-1	TGTGCCAGCAGCCCCCGGGGAGGTAACACTGAAGCTTTCTTT	CASSPRGGNTEAFF
-	TRBV7-2	-	TRBJ1-3	TGTGCCAGCAGCCTCCAAGGACTGTACACCATATATTTT	CASSLQGLYTIYF
-	TRBV7-2	-	TRBJ1-2	TGTGCCAGCAGCTCGGAGGGGTTCCCGAACTATGGCTACACCTTC	CASSSEGFPNYGYTF
-	TRBV10-3	-	TRBJ2-3	TGTGCCACTACAACTAGGACCGCGAGCACAGATACGCAGTATTTT	CATTTRTASTDTQYF
-	TRBV4-1	-	TRBJ1-6	TGCGCCAGCAGCCAAGACGCAGGGACCTATAATTCACCCCTCCACTTT	CASSQDAGTYNSPLHF
TRBD2	TRBV7-9	-	TRBJ2-1	TGTGCCAGCAGCTTCGGGGGGGACTACTACAATGAGCAGTTCTTC	CASSFGGDYYNEQFF
-	TRBV27	few	TRBJ1-2	TGTGCCAGCAGTTCCGGGACGGGGACCGGTGGCTACACCTTC	CASSSGTGTGGYTF
TRBD2	TRBV11-1	-	TRBJ2-1	TGTGCCAGCAGCCGGCGGCTAGCGGGGAATGAGCAGTTCTTC	CASSRRLAGNEQFF
-	TRBV30	-	TRBJ1-5	TGTGCCTGGAGTGTACTCGCAGGTAGCAATCAGCCCCAGCATTTT	CAWSVLAGSNQPQHF
TRBD1	TRBV7-2	-	TRBJ2-2	TGTGCCAGCAGCCCACCCAGGGACAGGAACACCGGGGAGCTGTTTTTT	CASSPPRDRNTGELFF
-	TRBV6-5	-	TRBJ2-7	TGTGCCAGCAGGGACCATGTAGGGTCCGAGCAGTACTTC	CASRDHVGSEQYF
TRBD1	TRBV4-1	once	TRBJ1-2	TGCGCCAGCAGCCAACCGGGACAGGGGAACTATGGCTACACCTTC	CASSQPGQGNYGYTF
-	TRBV11-2	-	TRBJ2-2	TGTGCCAGCAGCTTAGAGGGGGGGCTTTCCACCGGGGAGCTGTTTTTT	CASSLEGGLSTGELFF
-	TRBV5-1	-	TRBJ1-1	TGCGCCAGCAGCTTGGAAAGGAACGGCGGAGCTTTCTTT	CASSLERNGGAFF
-	TRBV5-8	-	TRBJ1-3	TGTGCCAGCAGCGCCGGGACGGCTGGAAACACCATATATTTT	CASSAGTAGNTIYF
TRBD2	TRBV27	-	TRBJ2-3	TGTGCCAGCAGTTTATCTATGTTTGAGCGGGGGACCGAGGCAAATACGCAGTATTTT	CASSLSMFERGTEANTQYF
-	TRBV21-1	-	TRBJ2-3	TGTGCCAGCAGCACGGCGGGGGGGCCGACAGATACGCAGTATTTT	CASSTAGGPTDTQYF
-	TRBV5-4	-	TRBJ1-2	TGTGCCAGCAGCTTGGGCGCGGGGAGTAACTATGGCTACACCTTC	CASSLGAGSNYGYTF
-	TRBV27	once	TRBJ1-1	TGTGCCAGCAGTTTCGGAATAAGGGCTGAAGCTTTCTTT	CASSFGIRAEAFF
TRBD1	TRBV28	-	TRBJ1-5	TGTGCCAGCAGTTTATATTCCCAGGCATTCGCAGGGGGGGTTCAGCCCCAGCATTTT	CASSLYSQAFAGGVQPQHF
TRBD1	TRBV7-2	once	TRBJ1-2	TGTGCCAGCAGCTTATTTCAGGGGGGGAGTGCCTGGGGCTACACCTTC	CASSLFQGGSAWGYTF
-	TRBV2	-	TRBJ1-3	TGTGCCAGCAGTGAGGGTCGGACGGCTGGAAACACCATATATTTT	CASSEGRTAGNTIYF
-	TRBV5-5	-	TRBJ1-1	TGTGCCAGCAGCTTGGACAGTATGAACACTGAAGCTTTCTTT	CASSLDSMNTEAFF
-	TRBV7-8	-	TRBJ2-7	TGTGCCAGCAGTTATTCCGACTGGGGCTACGAGCAGTACTTC	CASSYSDWGYEQYF